Sequencing of this TCR beta chain was carried out in a study of blood T cell repertoires in COVID-19. Study in general: From T cells, B-cell-depleted T cells, or PBMCs came the material, which was cDNA or gDNA.

Some clones are missing from TCRdb's copy, which holds only in-frame ones; the method was immunoSEQ multiplex PCR. The table lists tens of thousands of clones, about 85% of them singletons, with around 1.6% in the top ten. The CDR3 has 14 amino acids. Deletions cut 2 bases from V and 4 bases from J, with 11 bases between. CDR1 LGHDT and CDR2 YNNKEL come from the germline V gene (reference sequence). This receptor was identified in a man aged 55 to 70 with COVID-19, enrolled during active disease. The sequencing input was peripheral blood. The V gene is TRBV3-1 (or the pseudogene TRBV3-2), the J gene TRBJ1-2; possibly TRBD1 for D (6 bases). The CDR3 nucleotides read TGTGCCAGCAGCCAATACTCGGACAGCTATGGCTACACCTTC. It yields the protein CASSQYSDSYGYTF.